Included here is one TCR beta chain sequence, with context. Its binding antigen is unknown. Base-call qualities are not available, and no considerably larger clone is one nucleotide away. The cohort consisted of some 670 healthy bone marrow donors. At the time of sampling, all cohort members were nominally healthy, though unrecorded immune exposures were likely present. The donor tested CMV seropositive and was one of the 289 seropositive cohort members. Each donor provided a peripheral blood sample, and peripheral blood mononuclear cells were used for TCR beta sequencing. Genomic DNA was extracted from the blood cell samples with the Qiagen DNeasy Blood Extraction Kit. Libraries were prepared through the immunoSEQ multiplex PCR assay. For the multiplex PCR, a mixture combining 60 forward primers for TCR Vbeta segments and 13 reverse primers for TCR Jbeta segments was used. A multiplex PCR assay on genomic DNA amplified the CDR3 region of rearranged TCR beta genes. The Illumina HiSeq System was used to sequence the amplified TCR beta libraries as 87-base-pair reads. In the source study's methods: A later analysis tallied some 79 million unique TCR beta chains across the 666 repertoires, and some 10 million of those chains were shared by two or more donors. To remove PCR and sequencing errors, raw reads were error-corrected and collapsed into unique sequences using a nearest-neighbor algorithm that merged closely related sequences. Alignment of CDR3 sequences to IMGT reference sequences was used to assign V, D and J gene segments. Each retained sequence needed at least a six-nucleotide match to both a V gene segment and a J gene segment. Rearrangements were called productive when the CDR3 lacked stop codons and stayed in frame with V and J; all others were non-productive. CDR3 was defined by IMGT convention, running from the second conserved V-encoded cysteine to the conserved J-encoded phenylalanine. The earlier analysis of roughly 590 of the donors excluded any sequence lacking an unambiguous match to a single V gene segment. An earlier analysis of 500 to 700 of the donors classified V segments as functional when productive rearrangements were above 56.7% and as segregating when the standard deviation between donors was above 5%. A statistical classification framework was built to diagnose cytomegalovirus status from the catalog of TCR beta chain sequences. A later analysis assigned V and J genes by comparing TCR nucleotide sequences with IMGT/GENE-DB human TR gene sequences. A later analysis assigned CDR3 sequences and most-parsimonious VDJ recombination scenarios with the TCRdist pipeline. In a later analysis, every TCR beta chain was defined by the combination of its CDR3 amino acid sequence and its V-gene family, and reads without a unique V-gene family were dropped. To address suspected cross-contamination and a sequencing artifact, a later analysis removed 592 highly shared, low-generation-probability nucleotide sequences. A later analysis calculated a clonal expansion index for each public chain from normalized within-repertoire ranks of inferred template counts. Generation probabilities in a later analysis came from a VDJ recombination model fitted to out-of-frame rearrangements, and those results were checked against IGoR. Hypergeometric tests were used in a later analysis to score TCR-TCR, TCR-HLA and TCR-CMV co-occurrence, with a repertoire-size bias correction applied to the TCR pairs. In a later analysis, false discovery rates were estimated by permuting HLA or CMV assignments 20 times. A later analysis grouped co-occurring TCRs with DBSCAN, adding TCRdist sequence similarity when clustering within HLA-allele-positive subsets. Repertoires with fewer than 30,000 or more than 120,000 public chains, plus five repertoires with anomalous nucleotide sharing, were excluded from co-occurrence clustering. The immuneACCESS repertoire file appears here via TCRdb, limited to in-frame rearrangements. These files lack a portion of the clones; in checked studies, under half of the deficit traces to unresolved V genes, and the cause of the others is not known. V, J and clone size are those of that table, while D and trimming were read from the DNA. The sample table lists under 200,000 clones, roughly 76% of them with a count of one. The ten biggest clones cover more than 6% of the sample.

Trimming costs V 1 base and J 11 bases, and their ends lie 20 bases apart. Its CDR3 holds 15 amino acids, cysteine through phenylalanine. The kept DNA is CDR3 alone, 45 bases in frame from the first base. CDR1 and CDR2 were assigned from the germline V gene as SGHDN and FVKESK. These data originate in a study of cytomegalovirus exposure and HLA in healthy donors (dated 2017 in TCRdb). For the study in its entirety: In an earlier analysis of 550 to 750 of the donors, 276 Gb of sequence data and approximately 100 million unique TCR beta sequences from 150 million to 200 million T cells were reported. To predict cytomegalovirus infection status, the study brought together high-throughput TCR immunosequencing, statistical association of individual TCRs with disease status, and machine learning. Rather than drawing on any new phenotypic data, the later analysis identified candidate immune exposures from TCR beta sequences and the way those sequences occurred across donors. The study aimed to test whether cataloging public T cell receptors could reveal signatures of past pathogen exposure. Among 300 to 450 genotyped donors of the cohort, an average of approximately 250,000 unique TCR beta nucleotide sequences were sequenced per donor, roughly 18% of them non-productive. Donor age, sex, ethnicity and CMV serostatus were compiled together with the repertoire data. A later analysis re-examined previously published TCR beta repertoires from hundreds of donors and added high-resolution HLA genotyping to investigate patterns of TCR occurrence. Typing coverage differed by locus: A, B, C, DRB1 and DQB1 were typed in roughly 620-630 donors, DQA1 in about 500, DPA1 in approximately 610, and DPB1 in around 440. An early release covering roughly 640 HLA-typed donors comprised approximately 290 gigabases of sequencing data and approximately 85 million unique TCR sequences. An earlier analysis of around 580 of the donors used high-throughput TCR beta sequencing to judge whether each TCR beta V gene segment behaved as functional or pseudogenic. A later genetic analysis used genome-wide SNP genotypes for about 60% of the roughly 700 donors, treating that subset as a discovery cohort. Using immunosequencing, the study profiled T cell repertoires from fewer than 850 subjects and related those repertoires to cytomegalovirus serostatus. All discovery cohort repertoires had been generated using a single sequencing platform. Besides the first cohort of 666 subjects, a separate validation cohort made up of roughly 120 different subjects was used. HLA typing covered class I and class II loci at four-digit resolution. Among the approximately 430 genotyped donors, about 85% belonged to the genetic ancestry cluster associated with self-reported Caucasian donors. About five DR-DQ haplotypes were handled as single units for association and clustering because linkage in the cohort was strong. The study at large found these results: The classifier was reported to diagnose cytomegalovirus status with high specificity and sensitivity in both the original and validation cohorts. A cluster of highly shared sequence variants was judged likely to represent a technical artifact of the sequencing pipeline. Most TCR sequences were observed very rarely across donors, whereas some public TCRs were present in many individuals. In a later genetic analysis, a missense DCLRE1C variant was associated with V-gene and J-gene trimming of TCR beta chains, and the association was replicated in an independent cohort. Because HLA typing was missing for some donors at each locus, association tests included only the typed subset. In this cohort, only TCR beta chains were sequenced, and detectable features were limited by the absence of alpha or paired-chain data. Most CMV-associated TCR beta chains appeared to be HLA-restricted in a later analysis, and the HLA associations seemed to be driven largely by CMV exposure. Roughly uniform sequencing depth across donors was assumed in presence/absence analyses, although this assumption may not hold. It was suggested by the authors that the approach could potentially be generalized to other disease states and immunological phenotypes. In a later analysis, TCR association rates were found to vary across HLA loci, with the most associated TCRs seen for DRB1 alleles and the fewest for HLA-C alleles. The study gave a list of 150 to 200 TCR beta chains associated with cytomegalovirus. A few of the identified cytomegalovirus-associated TCR beta chains were confirmed in vitro to be specific for cytomegalovirus antigens. Compared with the roughly 720-donor mean, donors in an Asian-associated ancestry cluster had fewer N-insertions in productive TCRs, according to a later genetic analysis. When HLA alleles, especially DR and DQ, strongly co-occurred, attributing TCR associations to individual alleles was difficult. The earlier analysis of nearly 600 of the donors excluded about 16 rarely observed V segments, including chromosome 9 orphons, because counts were too low. Immune exposure information for the cohort was limited to CMV serostatus. A further reported finding was that TCR beta sequences accurately predicted the HLA-A and HLA-B alleles for most subjects in the first cohort. According to a later analysis, parvovirus B19, influenza, CMV and Epstein-Barr virus appeared linked to several top co-occurrence clusters. A later analysis associated 15,000 to 20,000 TCR beta sequences with specific HLA alleles at a false discovery rate of 0.05. In a later analysis, HLA-associated TCR beta chains were found to be more clonally expanded and to have lower generation probabilities than equally common non-associated chains. In an earlier analysis of more than 500 of the donors, most TCR beta V segments appeared in productive rearrangements about 90% or about 30% of the time, broadly matching IMGT annotations. Linkage disequilibrium might explain the correlated functional status among segregating V segments, but an unknown experimental factor could not be excluded. Because the 87-base-pair reads could not distinguish some IMGT-functional V segments, including TRBV6-2 and TRBV6-3, those segments were excluded.

The chain links TRBV14 with TRBJ1-1, with the D segment identity uncertain. The sequenced material came from PBMCs. This receptor was identified in a man aged 35 to 55 in good health and CMV-seropositive. The base sequence is TGTGCCAGCAGCCAAGTGGCCCAAGGGAGCATGGGGGCTTTCTTT. This sequence encodes CASSQVAQGSMGAFF.